This T cell receptor beta chain derives from a study of blood T cell repertoires in COVID-19. Study summary: Material from acute and convalescent COVID-19 was sourced from the United States, Italy and Spain. The cDNA or gDNA used as material had been derived from T cells, B-cell-depleted T cells, or PBMCs.

Authors' processing steps: Estimated nucleated cell counts came from reference gene primer amplification. The assay was immunoSEQ multiplex PCR, and TCRdb's table has in-frame clones only and misses some. Clonal size and the V and J genes are those of that table, whereas D and trimming came from the DNA. The data contain 40,000 to 55,000 clones, approximately 88% of them seen just once; the ten biggest clones take up more than 2.5%. Germline V CDR1 and CDR2: KGHSH, LQKENI. This CDR3 has 16 amino acids. The V segment lost 3 bases and the J segment 2 bases; nucleotides outside the gene matches: 7. The chain has TRBV18 and TRBJ1-3; 7 bases match TRBD1. Specimen: peripheral blood. This TCR derives from a man aged 50 or older with active COVID-19. The CDR3 bases are TGTGCCAGCTCACCTCCCGGGACAGTGGCTGGAAACACCATATATTTT. This encodes CASSPPGTVAGNTIYF.